These T cell receptor beta chains were read from a single sample in a study of response to subunit inactivated influenza vaccine. TCRdb analysed the RT-PCR reads with MiXCR anew, one entry per CDR3 protein. Of a few hundred thousand distinct CDR3 sequences in the sample, over 9.5% are singletons; the top ten hold around 12%. The source was PBMCs from blood, collected about 6 weeks after vaccination. The receptors stem from a man in his forties or fifties who received an inactivated influenza vaccine. Both conserved end residues are part of each CDR3. Each record gives: D gene, J gene, V gene, clone size, CDR3 protein, CDR3 DNA. The D gene is left open where the match is weak. The size entry is marked missing in some rows and otherwise reads once, few, many or a size class.

NA,TRBJ2-6,TRBV2,NA,CASSPRDRPSGANVLTF,TGTGCCAGCAGTCCCAGAGACAGGCCCTCTGGGGCCAACGTCCTGACTTTC
NA,TRBJ2-2,TRBV5-5,NA,CASSLNWAPGELFF,TGTGCCAGCAGCTTGAATTGGGCCCCCGGGGAGCTGTTTTTT
NA,TRBJ2-2,TRBV4-3,NA,CASSQDLRVNTGELFF,TGCGCCAGCAGCCAAGATCTTAGGGTGAACACCGGGGAGCTGTTTTTT
TRBD1,TRBJ2-1,TRBV5-1,NA,CASTIGGQFANEQFF,TGCGCCAGCACCATAGGGGGACAGTTCGCCAATGAGCAGTTCTTC
TRBD1,TRBJ2-2,TRBV5-1,many,CASSTGAVTGELFF,TGCGCCAGCAGCACAGGGGCCGTTACCGGGGAGCTGTTTTTT
TRBD1,TRBJ1-5,TRBV20-1,few,CSARDETGGSNQPQHF,TGCAGTGCTAGAGATGAAACAGGGGGGAGCAATCAGCCCCAGCATTTT
NA,TRBJ2-7,TRBV5-5,NA,CASSLQQGGAEQYF,TGTGCCAGCAGCTTGCAACAGGGGGGGGCCGAGCAGTACTTC
TRBD2,TRBJ2-7,TRBV7-9,NA,CACGEGYEQYF,TGTGCCTGCGGGGAGGGCTACGAGCAGTACTTC
NA,TRBJ2-7,TRBV7-2,NA,CASSLAQSSYEQYF,TGTGCCAGCAGCTTGGCGCAGAGCTCCTACGAGCAGTACTTC
NA,TRBJ1-1,TRBV7-2,few,CASSLEVGGSTEAFF,TGTGCCAGCAGCTTAGAAGTGGGAGGGAGCACTGAAGCTTTCTTT
NA,TRBJ1-5,TRBV6-2/TRBV6-3,few,CATLGGIRNQPQHF,TGTGCCACCTTGGGCGGTATCCGCAATCAGCCCCAGCATTTT
NA,TRBJ2-7,TRBV21-1,NA,CASFPTPRVYEQYF,TGTGCCTCTTTTCCTACGCCCCGGGTCTACGAGCAGTACTTC
NA,TRBJ1-4,TRBV20-1,NA,CSARLLGGEKLFF,TGCAGTGCTAGATTGTTGGGGGGTGAAAAACTGTTTTTT
NA,TRBJ2-7,TRBV5-6,few,CASSHGVDGEQYF,TGTGCCAGCAGCCATGGAGTGGATGGCGAGCAGTACTTC
TRBD2,TRBJ2-7,TRBV5-1,NA,CASSRSPSGGYEQYF,TGCGCCAGCTCACGGTCCCCTAGCGGGGGATACGAGCAGTACTTC
TRBD1,TRBJ2-7,TRBV5-1,few,CASSLDRAAYEQYF,TGCGCCAGCAGCCTCGACAGGGCGGCCTACGAGCAGTACTTC
NA,TRBJ2-3,TRBV10-3,once,CAISERLAASTETQYF,TGTGCCATCAGTGAAAGATTAGCGGCTAGCACAGAAACGCAGTATTTT
NA,TRBJ1-2,TRBV20-1,few,CSASDGFRYGYTF,TGCAGTGCTAGCGACGGATTTCGATATGGCTACACCTTC
TRBD2,TRBJ2-1,TRBV10-2,few,CASLTSGRPPETTDEQFF,TGCGCCAGCTTGACTAGCGGGAGACCCCCCGAGACTACAGATGAGCAGTTCTTC
TRBD2,TRBJ2-5,TRBV5-1,NA,CASRVSGTGQETQYF,TGCGCCAGCAGGGTCAGCGGGACGGGCCAAGAGACCCAGTACTTC
NA,TRBJ2-1,TRBV12-3/TRBV12-4,few,CASTLHLYNEQFF,TGTGCCAGCACCCTACACCTCTACAATGAGCAGTTCTTC